This T cell receptor (beta chain) was captured by sequencing in a study of cytomegalovirus exposure and HLA in healthy donors. Points from the study as a whole: Productive status was seen about 90% or about 30% of the time for most TCR beta V segments in an earlier analysis.

The germline CDR1 and CDR2 sequences are SEHNR and FQNEAQ (reference sequence). This CDR3 is 15 amino acids long. There are a few counts of this clone. Its cognate antigen is unknown. A junction boundary mismatches the germline segment, possibly from a read error. In the PCR, 60 Vbeta and 13 Jbeta primers were used. Here immunoSEQ multiplex PCR was the method, and the copy in TCRdb shows in-frame clones only, minus some. The table records approximately 260,000 clones, 84% of them present only once. J is TRBJ2-1 and V is TRBV7-9, with 7 bases that match TRBD2. The sequence came from a woman in her thirties or forties in good health and CMV-seropositive. The sample consisted of PBMCs. CDR3: CSSSQTRDYRDEQFF. CDR3 coding DNA: TGTTCCAGCAGCCAGACCCGGGACTACAGAGATGAGCAGTTCTTC.